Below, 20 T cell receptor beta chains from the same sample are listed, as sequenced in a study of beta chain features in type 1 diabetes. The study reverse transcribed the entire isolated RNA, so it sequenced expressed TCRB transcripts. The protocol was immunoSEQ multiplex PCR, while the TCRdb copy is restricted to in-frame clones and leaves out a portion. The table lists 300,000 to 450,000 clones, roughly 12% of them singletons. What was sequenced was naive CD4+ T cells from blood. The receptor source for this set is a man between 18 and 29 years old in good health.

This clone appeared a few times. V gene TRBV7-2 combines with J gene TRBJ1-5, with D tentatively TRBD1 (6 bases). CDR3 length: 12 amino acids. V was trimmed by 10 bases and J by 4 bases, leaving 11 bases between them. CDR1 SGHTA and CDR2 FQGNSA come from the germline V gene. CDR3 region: CATGQPNQPQHF. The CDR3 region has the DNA TGTGCCACCGGACAGCCTAATCAGCCCCAGCATTTT.

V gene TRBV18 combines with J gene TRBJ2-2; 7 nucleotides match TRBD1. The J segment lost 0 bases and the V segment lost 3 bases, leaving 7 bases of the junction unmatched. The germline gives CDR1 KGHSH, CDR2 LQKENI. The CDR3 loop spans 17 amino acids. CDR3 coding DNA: TGTGCCAGCTCACCGTATAGGGACAGAGCGAACACCGGGGAGCTGTTTTTT. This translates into CASSPYRDRANTGELFF.

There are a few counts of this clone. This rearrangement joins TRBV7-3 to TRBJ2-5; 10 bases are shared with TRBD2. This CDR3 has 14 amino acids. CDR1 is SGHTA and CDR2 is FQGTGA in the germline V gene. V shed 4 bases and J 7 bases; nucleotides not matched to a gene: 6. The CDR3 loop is CASSYSGGAGTQYF. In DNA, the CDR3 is TGTGCCAGCAGCTACAGCGGGGGGGCCGGGACCCAGTACTTC.

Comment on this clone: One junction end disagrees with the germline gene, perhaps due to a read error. As DNA, the CDR3 is TGTGCCAGCTCCCCACGGGGTAGCGGAAACAATGAGCAGTTCTTC. It yields the protein CASSPRGSGNNEQFF. The chain recombines TRBV18 with TRBJ2-1, with a tentative D call TRBD2 (6 bases). There are 15 residues in the CDR3. Per germline, CDR1 KGHSH and CDR2 LQKENI.

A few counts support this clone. The CDR3 protein is CASSRIAGEAGEQYF. For the CDR3, the DNA is TGTGCCAGCAGCCGAATAGCGGGAGAGGCTGGCGAGCAGTACTTC. The chain joins TRBV7-3 to TRBJ2-7, with TRBD2 matching 9 bases. The CDR3 is made up of 15 amino acids. V shed 5 bases, J shed 6 bases, and the junction held 11 bases outside the gene matches. Looked up from germline, CDR1 is SGHTA and CDR2 is FQGTGA.

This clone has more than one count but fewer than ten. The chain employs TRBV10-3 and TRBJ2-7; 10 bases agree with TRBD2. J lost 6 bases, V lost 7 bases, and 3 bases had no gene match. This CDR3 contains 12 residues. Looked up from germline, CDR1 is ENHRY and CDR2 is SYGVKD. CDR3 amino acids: CAITAGGGEQYF. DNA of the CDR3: TGTGCCATCACAGCGGGGGGGGGCGAGCAGTACTTC.

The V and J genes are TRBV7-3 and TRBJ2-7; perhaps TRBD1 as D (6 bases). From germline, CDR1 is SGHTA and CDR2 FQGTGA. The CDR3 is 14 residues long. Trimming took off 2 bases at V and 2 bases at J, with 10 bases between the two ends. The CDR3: CASSLGGRTYEQYF. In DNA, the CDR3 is TGTGCCAGCAGCTTAGGGGGCCGTACCTACGAGCAGTACTTC. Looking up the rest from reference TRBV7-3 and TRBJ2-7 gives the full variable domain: GAGVSQTPSNKVTEKGKYVELRCDPISGHTALYWYRQSLGQGPEFLIYFQGTGAADDSGLPNDRFFAVRPEGSVSTLKIQRTERGDSAVYLCASSLGGRTYEQYFGPGTRLTVT.

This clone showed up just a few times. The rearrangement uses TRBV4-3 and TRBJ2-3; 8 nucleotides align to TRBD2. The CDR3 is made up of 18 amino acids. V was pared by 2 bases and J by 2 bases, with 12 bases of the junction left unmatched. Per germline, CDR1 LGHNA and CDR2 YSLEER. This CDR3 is CASSQRTGYGGATDTQYF. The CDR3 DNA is TGCGCCAGCAGCCAACGGACGGGATACGGGGGGGCCACAGATACGCAGTATTTT.

The CDR3 nucleotides are TGTGCCAGCCTAGCGGGAGGGCCGGTCACCGGGGAGCTGTTTTTT. Its translation is CASLAGGPVTGELFF. The gene calls are TRBV27 and TRBJ2-2, with 12 nucleotides matching TRBD2. V lost 8 bases to trimming and J lost 4 bases; unmatched junction nucleotides: 5. Germline CDR1 MNHEY, CDR2 SMNVEV (reference sequence). This CDR3 comprises 15 residues.

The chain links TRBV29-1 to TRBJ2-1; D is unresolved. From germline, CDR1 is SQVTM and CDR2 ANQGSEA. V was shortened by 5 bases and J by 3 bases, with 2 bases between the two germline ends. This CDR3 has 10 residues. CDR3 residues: CSVLYNEQFF. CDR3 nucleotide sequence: TGCAGCGTTCTCTACAATGAGCAGTTCTTC.

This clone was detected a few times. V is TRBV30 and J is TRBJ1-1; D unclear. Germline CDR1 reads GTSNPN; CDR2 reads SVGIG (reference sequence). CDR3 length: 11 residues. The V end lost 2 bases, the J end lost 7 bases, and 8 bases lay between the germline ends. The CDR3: CAWSFGSEAFF. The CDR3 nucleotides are TGTGCCTGGAGTTTTGGCAGTGAAGCTTTCTTT.

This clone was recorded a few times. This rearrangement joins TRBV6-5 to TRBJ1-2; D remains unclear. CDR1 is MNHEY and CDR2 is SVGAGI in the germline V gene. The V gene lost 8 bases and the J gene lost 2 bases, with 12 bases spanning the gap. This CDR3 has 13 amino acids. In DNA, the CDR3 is TGTGCCAGCCGGAGAACCAAGAACTATGGCTACACCTTC. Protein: CASRRTKNYGYTF.

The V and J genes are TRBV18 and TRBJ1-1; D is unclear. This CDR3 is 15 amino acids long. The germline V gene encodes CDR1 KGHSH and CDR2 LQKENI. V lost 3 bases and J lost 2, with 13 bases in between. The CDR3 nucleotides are TGTGCCAGCTCACCTACTTCTAACTTAAACACTGAAGCTTTCTTT. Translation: CASSPTSNLNTEAFF.

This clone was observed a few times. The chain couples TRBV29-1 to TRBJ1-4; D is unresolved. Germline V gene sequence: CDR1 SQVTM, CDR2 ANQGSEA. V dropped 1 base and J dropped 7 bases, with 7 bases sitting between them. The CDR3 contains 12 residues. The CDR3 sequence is CSVEARGEKLFF. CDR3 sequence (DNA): TGCAGCGTTGAAGCCCGCGGTGAAAAACTGTTTTTT.

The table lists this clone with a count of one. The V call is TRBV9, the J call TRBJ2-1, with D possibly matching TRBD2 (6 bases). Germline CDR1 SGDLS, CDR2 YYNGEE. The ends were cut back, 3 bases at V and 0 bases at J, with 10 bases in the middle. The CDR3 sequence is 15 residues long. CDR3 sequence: CASSARGSSYNEQFF. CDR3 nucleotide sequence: TGTGCCAGCAGCGCACGGGGGAGCTCCTACAATGAGCAGTTCTTC.

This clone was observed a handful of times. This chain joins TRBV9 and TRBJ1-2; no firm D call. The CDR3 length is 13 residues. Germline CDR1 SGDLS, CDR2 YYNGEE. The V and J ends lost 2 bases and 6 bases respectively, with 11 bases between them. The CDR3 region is CASSVGGGHGYTF. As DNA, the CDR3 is TGTGCCAGCAGCGTGGGAGGAGGGCATGGCTACACCTTC.

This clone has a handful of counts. CDR3 in DNA: TGTGCCAGCAGCGGCGGACAGGCGGGAACAACTGAAGCTTTCTTT. This gives the protein CASSGGQAGTTEAFF. This sequence joins TRBV7-2 and TRBJ1-1; 7 nucleotides line up with TRBD1. V trimming: 5 bases; J trimming: 5 bases; junction bases outside the gene matches: 11. The CDR3 loop spans 15 amino acids. CDR1 and CDR2 (germline): SGHTA, FQGNSA.

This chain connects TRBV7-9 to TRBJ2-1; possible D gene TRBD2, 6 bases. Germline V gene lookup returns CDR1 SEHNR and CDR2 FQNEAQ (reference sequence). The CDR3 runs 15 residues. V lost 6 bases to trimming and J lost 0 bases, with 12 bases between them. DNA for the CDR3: TGTGCCAGCAGGACGGGACTTAGCTCCTACAATGAGCAGTTCTTC. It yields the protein CASRTGLSSYNEQFF.

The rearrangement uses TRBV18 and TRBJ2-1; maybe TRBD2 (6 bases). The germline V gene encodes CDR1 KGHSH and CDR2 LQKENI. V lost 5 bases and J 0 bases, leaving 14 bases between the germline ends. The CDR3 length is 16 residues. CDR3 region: CASSRDSPRSYNEQFF. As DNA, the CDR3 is TGTGCCAGCTCAAGGGACTCCCCCCGCTCCTACAATGAGCAGTTCTTC.

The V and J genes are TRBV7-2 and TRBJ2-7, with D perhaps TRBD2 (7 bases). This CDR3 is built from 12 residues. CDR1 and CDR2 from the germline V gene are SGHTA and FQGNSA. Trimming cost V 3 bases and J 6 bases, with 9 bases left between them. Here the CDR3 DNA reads TGTGCCAGCAGCTTGGGAGGGGGCGAGCAGTACTTC. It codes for CASSLGGGEQYF.